A single sample gave rise to the 10 T cell receptor beta chains below, sequenced in a study of cytomegalovirus exposure and HLA in healthy donors. Both 60 Vbeta primers and 13 Jbeta primers went into the PCR. Sequenced by immunoSEQ multiplex PCR; TCRdb stores in-frame clones only, minus some. This repertoire shows 200,000 to 250,000 clones, roughly 80% found once; its top ten account for around 15%. The specimen sequenced was PBMCs. These receptors all stem from a man aged 40-55 years in good health and CMV-seronegative.

The V gene is TRBV2, the J gene TRBJ2-7, with D tentatively TRBD1 (5 bases). The germline gives CDR1 SNHLY, CDR2 FYNNEI. V lost 8 bases to trimming and J lost 7 bases, with 12 bases between them. The CDR3 length is 11 residues. CDR3 protein: CASLDSLEQYF. The CDR3 DNA is TGTGCCAGCCTAGACAGTTTGGAGCAGTACTTC.

J is TRBJ1-6 and V is TRBV19; no firm D call. This CDR3 contains 16 residues. From germline, CDR1 is LNHDA and CDR2 SQIVND (reference sequence). Deletions cut 3 bases from V and 7 bases from J, with 16 bases between. CDR3 protein: CASSIMVSAGNSPLHF. The CDR3 nucleotides are TGTGCCAGTAGTATTATGGTTTCGGCGGGAAATTCACCCCTCCACTTT.

The chain carries TRBV19 and TRBJ2-3, with TRBD1 as a possible D gene (5 bases). Trimming left V 3 bases short and J 1 base short, with 11 bases between. CDR3 length: 15 residues. Germline values: CDR1 LNHDA, CDR2 SQIVND (reference sequence). The CDR3 spells CASSIRSGRTDTQYF. The CDR3 nucleotides read TGTGCCAGTAGTATTCGATCAGGGCGCACAGATACGCAGTATTTT.

About this clone: The sample carries other DNA sequences with the same CDR3. The chain employs TRBV18 and TRBJ2-2; no clear D. Germline CDR1 reads KGHSH; CDR2 reads LQKENI. There are 14 residues in the CDR3. The V end lost 2 bases, the J end lost 1 base, and 5 bases lay between the germline ends. The CDR3 here is CASSPGQNTGELFF. The DNA for the CDR3 is TGTGCCAGCTCACCAGGGCAGAACACCGGGGAGCTGTTTTTT.

The rearrangement links TRBV7-3 to TRBJ1-1; D is possibly TRBD1 (5 bases). CDR3 size: 13 residues. Per the germline V gene, CDR1 is SGHTA and CDR2 is FQGTGA. The V and J ends lost 4 bases and 5 bases respectively, with 11 bases between them. DNA for the CDR3: TGTGCCAGCAGCTCCTGGGAGGGGACTGAAGCTTTCTTT. The encoded protein is CASSSWEGTEAFF.

J is TRBJ1-2 and V is TRBV10-3; TRBD1 aligns across 8 bases. The CDR3 length is 13 residues. V lost 10 bases, J lost 8 bases, and 12 bases stayed unmatched. Germline V CDR1 and CDR2: ENHRY, SYGVKD. The CDR3 here is CATGTTGGGGYTF. The CDR3 DNA reads TGTGCCACCGGGACCACAGGGGGAGGAGGCTACACCTTC.

This chain connects TRBV6-6 to TRBJ1-1; 8 nucleotides line up with TRBD1. This CDR3 is 16 amino acids long. CDR1 is MNHNY, CDR2 SVGAGI, per germline (reference sequence). V was pared by 4 bases and J by 5 bases, with 12 bases of the junction left unmatched. The CDR3 loop reads CASSSFLRGRGTEAFF. The CDR3, as DNA: TGTGCCAGCAGTTCCTTTCTCAGGGGGCGCGGAACTGAAGCTTTCTTT.

The DNA of the CDR3 is TGCGCCAGCACCGAGAACAGGGGGAGGGGTAACTATGGCTACACCTTC. Amino acid sequence: CASTENRGRGNYGYTF. The V gene is TRBV5-1, the J gene TRBJ1-2; TRBD1 aligns across 8 bases. Germline trimming cut 6 bases from V and 1 base from J; bases unmatched to any gene: 11. The CDR3 extends over 16 amino acids. The V gene's germline CDR1 is SGHRS and CDR2 YFSETQ.

This chain joins TRBV5-4 and TRBJ1-5; D is possibly TRBD1 (5 bases). The germline V and J ends were trimmed by 0 bases and 7 bases, with 14 bases remaining between them. Germline V lookup: CDR1 SGHNT, CDR2 YYREEE (reference sequence). The CDR3 consists of 15 residues. The chain's CDR3 is CASSLGQGIDQPQHF. The CDR3 DNA is TGTGCCAGCAGCTTGGGGCAGGGTATAGACCAGCCCCAGCATTTT.

This chain uses TRBV7-2 with TRBJ1-6; 8 bases match TRBD1. The CDR3 spans 15 residues. Per the germline V gene, CDR1 is SGHTA and CDR2 is FQGNSA. V lost 4 bases, J lost 11 bases, and 10 bases stayed unmatched. The CDR3 spells CASSSGQGRQAPLHF. The DNA for the CDR3 is TGTGCCAGCAGCTCCGGACAGGGAAGACAGGCACCCCTCCACTTT.